The T cell receptor beta chain under discussion was sequenced for a study of spatial heterogeneity in lung cancer. Time point in this sample: sample taken at primary tumor resection. Whole RNA was taken from tumor, nontumor lung or frozen PBMC; it was then sequenced unsorted. This clonotype was counted at least ten times. J gave up 5 bases and V 6 bases, and 13 bases lay outside the gene matches. The CDR3 totals 15 residues. Each TCR cDNA molecule carried a unique molecular identifier. MiXCR was run by TCRdb on the 5' RACE reads, yielding one entry per CDR3 protein. The sample lists approximately 9,400 distinct CDR3 sequences; 4.5% to 6% were seen once.

J is TRBJ2-7 and V is TRBV23-1, with 7 bases aligning to TRBD1. TRBV23-1 is designated an ORF whose function remains uncertain. This clonotype was sampled from a male donor with early-stage non-small cell lung cancer. Sequences were derived from PBMCs, sampled at surgery. The CDR3 DNA reads TGCGCCAGCAGCCTTGGGACAGTCCGCTACCACGAGCAGTACTTC. It encodes CASSLGTVRYHEQYF.